This T cell receptor beta chain was identified in a study of T-cell reconstitution after alpha-beta-depleted transplantation in children. Unmatched junction bases numbered 11, after V lost 3 bases and J lost 10 bases. There are 16 residues in the CDR3. Preparation of the TCRbeta library was carried out with unique molecular identifiers. TCRdb re-analysed the PCR reads in MiXCR, keeping a single row per CDR3 protein. The sample carries some 240,000 distinct CDR3 sequences, 9.7% recorded once. This clonotype came up many times. The chain recombines TRBV12-3 or TRBV12-4 with TRBJ1-6; 8 nucleotides align to TRBD1. The sample here was PBMCs from the stem cell graft donor, taken from the stem cell graft. This receptor was identified in a human donor who donated a stem cell graft to a child with SCID. The CDR3: CASSFRTGLSGSPLHF. The CDR3 DNA reads as TGTGCCAGCAGTTTCCGGACAGGGCTATCGGGGTCACCCCTCCACTTT.